Following are 14 T cell receptor beta chains from one sample sequenced in a study of cytomegalovirus exposure and HLA in healthy donors. With 60 Vbeta and 13 Jbeta primers, the PCR was carried out. TCRdb's table, derived via immunoSEQ multiplex PCR, lists solely in-frame clones and lacks some. Recorded for this sample: 150,000 to 200,000 clones. Sequencing was performed on PBMCs. The receptors here all came from a boy aged 10-17 years in good health and CMV-seronegative.

This chain joins TRBV5-8 and TRBJ2-5; the match to TRBD1 covers 8 bases. V shed 3 bases and J 4 bases; nucleotides not matched to a gene: 11. CDR1 and CDR2 (germline): SGHTS, YDEGEE. This CDR3 has 16 residues. The CDR3 sequence is CASSSSGTGGVETQYF. CDR3 nucleotides: TGTGCCAGCAGCTCTTCCGGGACAGGAGGAGTAGAGACCCAGTACTTC. The entire variable domain, with the rest obtained from reference TRBV5-8 and TRBJ2-5, is as follows: EAGVTQSPTHLIKTRGQQATLRCSPISGHTSVYWYQQALGLGLQFLLWYDEGEERNRGNFPPRFSGRQFPNYSSELNVNALELEDSALYLCASSSSGTGGVETQYFGPGTRLLVL.

This chain links TRBV5-1 with TRBJ1-6; tentatively, D is TRBD1 (5 bases). The CDR3 runs to 15 residues. Per the germline V gene, CDR1 is SGHRS and CDR2 is YFSETQ. The V gene lost 4 bases and the J gene lost 10 bases, with 18 bases spanning the gap. The CDR3 DNA is TGCGCCAGCAGCCCACGGGGGGAGATAGGATCACCCCTCCACTTT. Protein product: CASSPRGEIGSPLHF.

This chain connects TRBV5-4 to TRBJ1-3, with D perhaps matching TRBD1 (5 bases). Deletions cut 5 bases from V and 3 bases from J, with 12 bases between. Germline V CDR1 and CDR2: SGHNT, YYREEE (reference sequence). The CDR3 extends over 14 amino acids. The CDR3 nucleotides read TGTGCCAGCAGGAAGGGGACTGATGGAAACACCATATATTTT. It specifies CASRKGTDGNTIYF.

This chain connects TRBV7-2 to TRBJ1-5, with TRBD1 matching over 9 bases. In germline, CDR1 is SGHTA, CDR2 FQGNSA. Losses at the gene ends were 4 bases for V and 0 bases for J; bases not matched to a gene: 10. CDR3 length: 18 amino acids. The CDR3 DNA is TGTGCCAGCAGCTCCTCCCGATGGGGACAGGGTAGCAATCAGCCCCAGCATTTT. Its protein product is CASSSSRWGQGSNQPQHF.

This sequence joins TRBV6-5 and TRBJ1-2; TRBD1 might be the D (6 bases). The CDR3 totals 14 residues. The germline gives CDR1 MNHEY, CDR2 SVGAGI. V dropped 3 bases and J dropped 7 bases, with 15 bases sitting between them. CDR3: CASSYVGGRSGYTF. CDR3 DNA sequence: TGTGCCAGCAGTTATGTAGGGGGAAGGAGTGGCTACACCTTC.

This sequence joins TRBV30 and TRBJ2-5, with D possibly TRBD2 on 5 matching bases. The CDR3 extends over 13 amino acids. Trimming removed 7 bases at V and 7 bases at J, with 19 bases between. Germline CDR1 and CDR2: GTSNPN and SVGIG (reference sequence). Written as DNA, the CDR3 is TGTGCCTCGAATGTACCGGGGATCGGGACCCAGTACTTC. It encodes CASNVPGIGTQYF.

The chain recombines TRBV2 with TRBJ2-5; D might be TRBD1 (5 bases). Germline CDR1 reads SNHLY; CDR2 reads FYNNEI. The CDR3 is 12 amino acids. Trimming removed 7 bases from V and 4 bases from J, with 10 bases in between. CDR3 coding DNA: TGTGCCAGCATCAGGGTAGGAGAGACCCAGTACTTC. It yields the protein CASIRVGETQYF.

The V and J genes are TRBV7-2 and TRBJ1-2; 10 bases align to TRBD1. Germline CDR1 and CDR2: SGHTA and FQGNSA. V shed 5 bases and J 4 bases; nucleotides not matched to a gene: 4. This CDR3 region has 14 residues. The chain's CDR3 is CASSPWDRGYGYTF. The CDR3 bases are TGTGCCAGCAGCCCCTGGGACAGGGGCTATGGCTACACCTTC.

The J gene is TRBJ2-1, the V gene TRBV12-5; the D gene is possibly TRBD2 (5 bases). The CDR3 length is 14 residues. In germline, CDR1 is LGHNT, CDR2 FRNRAP. Trimming removed 5 bases at V and 6 bases at J, with 14 bases between. The CDR3 sequence: CASGLLPDFNEQFF. DNA for the CDR3: TGTGCTAGTGGTCTACTCCCGGACTTCAATGAGCAGTTCTTC.

The chain combines TRBV27 with TRBJ1-4, with D unclear. The CDR3 runs 15 residues. Germline CDR1 is MNHEY and CDR2 is SMNVEV (reference sequence). V dropped 2 bases and J dropped 3 bases, with 10 bases sitting between them. The CDR3 loop is CASSLSRRPNEKLFF. In nucleotides, the CDR3 is TGTGCCAGCAGTTTAAGTCGGAGACCTAATGAAAAACTGTTTTTT.

J is TRBJ1-1 and V is TRBV7-6, with D tentatively TRBD1 (5 bases). V lost 6 bases and J lost 5, with 19 bases in between. Germline loops: CDR1 SGHVS, CDR2 FNYEAQ. There are 15 residues in the CDR3. CDR3 loop: CASSWPYGGGTEAFF. The CDR3 nucleotides read TGTGCCAGCAGTTGGCCTTATGGGGGAGGAACTGAAGCTTTCTTT.

The gene calls are TRBV6-5 and TRBJ1-1; 7 bases line up with TRBD1. The CDR3 runs to 15 residues. Trimming cost V 4 bases and J 1 base; bases outside gene matches: 6. CDR1 is MNHEY and CDR2 is SVGAGI in the germline V gene. The CDR3 sequence: CASSSLDRRNTEAFF. The CDR3 DNA is TGTGCCAGCAGTTCCCTGGACAGGAGGAACACTGAAGCTTTCTTT.

This chain links TRBV27 with TRBJ1-2; 8 bases are shared with TRBD1. The CDR3 sequence is 18 residues long. Germline trimming cut 1 base from V and 6 bases from J; bases unmatched to any gene: 16. From germline, CDR1 is MNHEY and CDR2 SMNVEV (reference sequence). CDR3 region: CASSLLAAGGDGTNGYTF. DNA of the CDR3: TGTGCCAGCAGTTTATTAGCGGCAGGGGGCGATGGAACTAATGGCTACACCTTC.

The chain links TRBV5-4 to TRBJ1-1; D remains ambiguous. Trimming pared 4 bases from V and 1 base from J, leaving 8 bases between. Germline V lookup: CDR1 SGHNT, CDR2 YYREEE (reference sequence). This CDR3 contains 13 residues. CDR3 protein: CASSQAPNTEAFF. CDR3 coding DNA: TGTGCCAGCAGCCAAGCACCGAACACTGAAGCTTTCTTT.